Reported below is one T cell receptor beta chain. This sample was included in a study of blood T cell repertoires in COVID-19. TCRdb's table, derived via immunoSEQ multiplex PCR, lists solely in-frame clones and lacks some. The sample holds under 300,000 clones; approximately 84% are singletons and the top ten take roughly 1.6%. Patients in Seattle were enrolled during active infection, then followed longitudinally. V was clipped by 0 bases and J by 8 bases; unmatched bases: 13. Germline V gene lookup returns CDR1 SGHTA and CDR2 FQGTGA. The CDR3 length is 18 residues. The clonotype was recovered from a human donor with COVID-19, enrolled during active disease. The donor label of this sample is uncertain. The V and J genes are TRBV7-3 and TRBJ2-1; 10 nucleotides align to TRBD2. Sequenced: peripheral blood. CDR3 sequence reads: CASSLTSPSGSAGDEQFF. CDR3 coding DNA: TGTGCCAGCAGCTTAACGTCTCCTAGCGGGAGCGCGGGCGATGAGCAGTTCTTC.